The 27 T cell receptor beta chains below come from one sample, sequenced in a study of PD-1 blockade in classical Hodgkin lymphoma. This table comes from immunoSEQ multiplex PCR, and its TCRdb copy is limited to in-frame clones, with some not included. The data contain about 21,000 clones, 80% of them singletons. Indicated time point: cycle 4 day 1 (C4D1), after more than five weeks of nivolumab. Relapse was seen in all patients after autologous stem cell transplantation, and brentuximab vedotin exposure was variable. Sample: peripheral blood mononuclear cells (PBMCs), taken before the fourth cycle of nivolumab. The receptors were sampled from a human donor with classical Hodgkin lymphoma.

The chain has TRBV7-9 and TRBJ2-2; maybe TRBD1 (7 bases). V was pared by 5 bases and J by 7 bases, with 17 bases between. The CDR3 covers 15 residues. Germline V gene lookup returns CDR1 SEHNR and CDR2 FQNEAQ (reference sequence). The CDR3 nucleotides are TGTGCCAGCAGCCTGGGCGGAGGGGGCCTCGGGGAGCTGTTTTTT. Amino acid sequence: CASSLGGGGLGELFF. The entire variable domain, with the rest obtained from reference TRBV7-9 and TRBJ2-2, is as follows: DTGVSQNPRHKITKRGQNVTFRCDPISEHNRLYWYRQTLGQGPEFLTYFQNEAQLEKSRLLSDRFSAERPKGSFSTLEIQRTEQGDSAMYLCASSLGGGGLGELFFGEGSRLTVL.

The chain joins TRBV19 to TRBJ1-2; 7 bases are a match to TRBD1. J lost 3 bases, V lost 7 bases, and 17 bases had no gene match. The germline V gene has CDR1 LNHDA and CDR2 SQIVND (reference sequence). There are 17 residues in the CDR3. The DNA for the CDR3 is TGTGCCAGTACCCAATACGGCTTCGGACAGGAAGACTATGGCTACACCTTC. It translates to CASTQYGFGQEDYGYTF. Combining the CDR3 with reference TRBV19 and TRBJ1-2 gives the whole variable domain DGGITQSPKYLFRKEGQNVTLSCEQNLNHDAMYWYRQDPGQGLRLIYYSQIVNDFQKGDIAEGYSVSREKKESFPLTVTSAQKNPTAFYLCASTQYGFGQEDYGYTFGSGTRLTVV.

This chain joins TRBV30 and TRBJ1-5; D may be TRBD1 (6 bases). This CDR3 is built from 13 residues. Trimming left V 5 bases short and J 3 bases short, with 11 bases between. Looked up from germline, CDR1 is GTSNPN and CDR2 is SVGIG (reference sequence). The CDR3 nucleotides read TGTGCCTGGGCCCGACAGGACAATCAGCCCCAGCATTTT. Its protein is CAWARQDNQPQHF.

The chain is built from TRBV15 and TRBJ1-2; tentatively, D is TRBD1 (5 bases). The CDR3 is 12 amino acids. From germline, CDR1 is LNHNV and CDR2 YYDKDF (reference sequence). Trimming took off 6 bases at V and 7 bases at J, with 12 bases between the two ends. The CDR3 nucleotides read TGTGCCACCAGTAACAGGATGGGTGGCTACACCTTC. This encodes CATSNRMGGYTF. Based on the CDR3 plus reference TRBV15 and TRBJ1-2, the full variable domain is DAMVIQNPRYQVTQFGKPVTLSCSQTLNHNVMYWYQQKSSQAPKLLFHYYDKDFNNEADTPDNFQSRRPNTSFCFLDIRSPGLGDTAMYLCATSNRMGGYTFGSGTRLTVV.

The V gene is TRBV7-9, the J gene TRBJ2-7; maybe TRBD1 (5 bases). Germline V lookup: CDR1 SEHNR, CDR2 FQNEAQ (reference sequence). There are 17 residues in the CDR3. Between the trimmed V and J ends, which lost 1 base and 3 bases, there was a span of 19 bases. The CDR3 nucleotides are TGTGCCAGCAGCTTAGAAACAGGTTCAGGGATATTCTACGAGCAGTACTTC. Translation: CASSLETGSGIFYEQYF.

In this sample, this clone turned up once. The chain links TRBV5-1 to TRBJ2-1, with a possible D match to TRBD1 (6 bases). Trimming left V 2 bases short and J 4 bases short, with 13 bases between. Germline lookup yields CDR1 SGHRS and CDR2 YFSETQ. The CDR3 sequence is 15 residues long. As DNA, the CDR3 is TGCGCCAGCAGCTTCCGGGACAACTATTACAATGAGCAGTTCTTC. Translation gives CASSFRDNYYNEQFF.

By share, this clone counts as medium-sized. The CDR3 protein is CSASLETQYF. The CDR3 bases are TGCAGTGCTAGTCTGGAGACCCAGTACTTC. The chain uses TRBV20-1 and TRBJ2-5; the D is unclear. Trimming removed 3 bases from V and 5 bases from J, with 4 bases in between. CDR1 is DFQATT, CDR2 SNEGSKA, per germline (reference sequence). The CDR3 spans 10 residues.

This clone appeared a few times. The chain carries TRBV9 and TRBJ2-7; tentative D call: TRBD2 (5 bases). The CDR3 contains 15 residues. Germline V CDR1 and CDR2: SGDLS, YYNGEE. Trimming stripped 4 bases from V and 0 bases from J, with 14 bases between. The CDR3 loop is CASSSNPGSSYEQYF. Written as DNA, the CDR3 is TGTGCCAGCAGCTCCAATCCGGGATCCTCCTACGAGCAGTACTTC.

The genes are TRBV28 and TRBJ2-5; weak D call: TRBD1 (6 bases). CDR3 size: 15 residues. V gave up 5 bases and J gave up 6 bases, with 19 bases separating them. Germline CDR1 is MDHEN and CDR2 is SYDVKM. The CDR3 loop is CASSPPRGREQTQYF. CDR3 nucleotide sequence: TGTGCCAGCAGTCCCCCCAGGGGACGCGAGCAGACCCAGTACTTC.

The V gene is TRBV27, the J gene TRBJ2-7, with TRBD1 matching over 8 bases. Germline CDR1 is MNHEY and CDR2 is SMNVEV (reference sequence). The CDR3 contains 16 residues. Trimming at V came to 1 base and at J to 6 bases, leaving 11 bases not matched to a gene. CDR3 sequence (DNA): TGTGCCAGCAGTTTATACGGTTCGGGACAGGCGTCCGAGCAGTACTTC. This encodes CASSLYGSGQASEQYF.

This clone occurred once. The J gene is TRBJ2-2, the V gene TRBV30; D tentatively fits TRBD1 or TRBD2 (5 bases each). The CDR3 consists of 15 residues. V lost 4 bases and J 3 bases, leaving 15 bases between the germline ends. Germline CDR1 reads GTSNPN; CDR2 reads SVGIG (reference sequence). CDR3 nucleotide sequence: TGTGCCTGGACCCAACGGGGCACATACACCGGGGAGCTGTTTTTT. This sequence encodes CAWTQRGTYTGELFF.

This chain connects TRBV7-9 to TRBJ2-4; D is unclear. Per germline, CDR1 SEHNR and CDR2 FQNEAQ (reference sequence). CDR3 length: 19 amino acids. V lost 1 base, J lost 1 base, and 20 bases lay in between. The CDR3 bases are TGTGCCAGCAGCTTAGAGGTTGTTTTTGGGGTTACGGCCAAAAACATTCAGTACTTC. Its translation is CASSLEVVFGVTAKNIQYF.

The gene calls are TRBV29-1 and TRBJ1-1, with D uncertain. The CDR3 has 15 residues. Germline-derived CDR1 and CDR2 are SQVTM and ANQGSEA. V was pared by 6 bases and J by 1 base, with 18 bases between. In nucleotides, the CDR3 is TGCAGCGTCGTGGGTACAGCGGCGCGGAACACTGAAGCTTTCTTT. Amino acids: CSVVGTAARNTEAFF. Full variable domain (remainder filled in from reference TRBV29-1 and TRBJ1-1): SAVISQKPSRDICQRGTSLTIQCQVDSQVTMMFWYRQQPGQSLTLIATANQGSEATYESGFVIDKFPISRPNLTFSTLTVSNMSPEDSSIYLCSVVGTAARNTEAFFGQGTRLTVV.

This clone was found a few times. The J gene is TRBJ2-7, the V gene TRBV7-9, with D possibly matching TRBD2 (5 bases). CDR3 length: 12 amino acids. The V gene lost 5 bases and the J gene lost 6 bases, with 11 bases spanning the gap. Germline lookup yields CDR1 SEHNR and CDR2 FQNEAQ (reference sequence). In DNA form, the CDR3 reads TGTGCCAGCAGCCGGGATGGGCGCGAGCAGTACTTC. Its translation: CASSRDGREQYF.

This chain joins TRBV5-4 and TRBJ2-7; no firm D call. The CDR3 consists of 13 residues. CDR1 and CDR2 (germline): SGHNT, YYREEE (reference sequence). The V end lost 2 bases, the J end lost 2 bases, and 8 bases lay between the germline ends. The CDR3 sequence is CASSLGLTYEQYF. CDR3 DNA sequence: TGTGCCAGCAGCTTAGGTCTTACCTACGAGCAGTACTTC.

The chain links TRBV4-3 to TRBJ2-3; D call uncertain. This CDR3 region has 15 residues. The germline V gene encodes CDR1 LGHNA and CDR2 YSLEER. V was pared by 0 bases and J by 5 bases, with 12 bases between. The CDR3 loop is CASSQEFVTLDTQYF. The CDR3 coding sequence is TGCGCCAGCAGCCAAGAGTTTGTGACTTTAGATACGCAGTATTTT.

For the CDR3, the DNA is TGTGCCAGCAGACAGACAATGAACACTGAAGCTTTCTTT. Its protein product is CASRQTMNTEAFF. The rearrangement joins TRBV14 to TRBJ1-1; D ambiguous. Trimming removed 6 bases from V and 0 bases from J, with 8 bases in between. CDR3 size: 13 residues. Germline CDR1 is SGHDN and CDR2 is FVKESK.

This clone has only a few counts. The chain links TRBV6-4 to TRBJ2-6; D is unresolved. The CDR3 runs to 16 residues. Per the germline V gene, CDR1 is MRHNA and CDR2 is SNTAGT. The ends were cut back, 0 bases at V and 0 bases at J, with 6 bases in the middle. CDR3 in DNA: TGTGCCAGCAGTGACTCGGACGTCTCTGGGGCCAACGTCCTGACTTTC. It yields the protein CASSDSDVSGANVLTF.

On this clone itself: Other DNA sequences in this specimen translate into the identical CDR3. The rearrangement links TRBV11-2 to TRBJ1-2; D may be TRBD1 (5 bases). Looked up from germline, CDR1 is SGHAT and CDR2 is FQNNGV. With 1 base removed from V and 8 bases from J, the gap between germline ends came to 5 bases. This CDR3 is 11 amino acids long. The CDR3 DNA reads as TGTGCCAGCAGCTTAGGGGGCGGCTACACCTTC. This encodes CASSLGGGYTF.

The chain has TRBV27 and TRBJ2-5, with D perhaps matching TRBD1 or TRBD2 (5 bases each). Trimming took 2 bases from V and 6 from J, leaving 22 bases between them. Germline assignment: CDR1 MNHEY and CDR2 SMNVEV (reference sequence). The length of the CDR3 is 17 residues. CDR3 in DNA: TGTGCCAGCAGTTTAATAGGGGCCGGACTGCCTCGGAAGACCCAGTACTTC. Its translation: CASSLIGAGLPRKTQYF.

This chain joins TRBV19 and TRBJ2-3, with D perhaps TRBD1 (7 bases). This CDR3 has 14 amino acids. Trimming removed 3 bases at V and 3 bases at J, with 10 bases between. Germline-derived CDR1 and CDR2 are LNHDA and SQIVND (reference sequence). The CDR3 here is CASSIRGRTDTQYF. For the CDR3, the DNA is TGTGCCAGTAGTATCAGGGGGAGGACAGATACGCAGTATTTT.

V usage is TRBV7-9 and J usage is TRBJ2-7; 8 bases match TRBD2. Germline V gene data show CDR1 as SEHNR and CDR2 as FQNEAQ (reference sequence). There are 16 residues in the CDR3. V gave up 5 bases and J gave up 5 bases; unmatched junction bases: 14. The CDR3 here is CASSHRESGGPDEQYF. DNA for the CDR3: TGTGCCAGCAGCCACAGGGAATCGGGAGGGCCTGACGAGCAGTACTTC.

The genes are TRBV29-1 and TRBJ2-2, with D tentatively TRBD1 or TRBD2 (5 bases each). The CDR3 totals 15 residues. The germline gives CDR1 SQVTM, CDR2 ANQGSEA. Trimming removed 4 bases at V and 1 base at J, with 13 bases between. In nucleotides, the CDR3 is TGCAGCGTTGTCCGGGACGGCAAGAACACCGGGGAGCTGTTTTTT. Translation: CSVVRDGKNTGELFF.

The chain couples TRBV10-3 to TRBJ1-5; 8 nucleotides match TRBD1. This CDR3 has 14 amino acids. V lost 6 bases, J lost 5 bases, and 6 bases stayed unmatched. Germline CDR1 and CDR2: ENHRY and SYGVKD. The CDR3 reads CAISQGQGDQPQHF. CDR3 DNA: TGTGCCATCAGCCAAGGACAGGGTGATCAGCCCCAGCATTTT.

The chain combines TRBV5-6 with TRBJ1-1; D gene uncertain. V shed 2 bases and J shed 0 bases, with 11 bases lying between them. CDR1 and CDR2 from the germline V gene are SGHDT and YYEEEE. CDR3 length: 15 residues. CDR3 loop: CASSLESYVNTEAFF. In nucleotides, the CDR3 is TGTGCCAGCAGCTTAGAGAGTTATGTGAACACTGAAGCTTTCTTT. The variable domain in full, with the rest retrieved from reference TRBV5-6 and TRBJ1-1, is DAGVTQSPTHLIKTRGQQVTLRCSPKSGHDTVSWYQQALGQGPQFIFQYYEEEERQRGNFPDRFSGHQFPNYSSELNVNALLLGDSALYLCASSLESYVNTEAFFGQGTRLTVV.

This chain joins TRBV7-8 and TRBJ1-2; weak D call: TRBD1 (5 bases). Germline V gene lookup returns CDR1 SGHVS and CDR2 FQNEAQ. Between the trimmed V and J ends, which lost 6 bases and 4 bases, there was a span of 12 bases. The CDR3 is 13 residues long. CDR3 nucleotides: TGTGCCAGCAGTTACGGGACCGGCTATGGCTACACCTTC. Protein: CASSYGTGYGYTF.

The gene calls are TRBV9 and TRBJ2-3; D may match TRBD1 or TRBD2 (5 bases each). V was cut by 0 bases and J by 1 base, with 9 bases left in between. Germline V gene lookup returns CDR1 SGDLS and CDR2 YYNGEE. The CDR3 length is 15 residues. DNA for the CDR3: TGTGCCAGCAGCGTAGTTATGGGGGGCACAGATACGCAGTATTTT. Its translation: CASSVVMGGTDTQYF. Full variable domain (missing parts from reference TRBV9 and TRBJ2-3): DSGVTQTPKHLITATGQRVTLRCSPRSGDLSVYWYQQSLDQGLQFLIQYYNGEERAKGNILERFSAQQFPDLHSELNLSSLELGDSALYFCASSVVMGGTDTQYFGPGTRLTVL.